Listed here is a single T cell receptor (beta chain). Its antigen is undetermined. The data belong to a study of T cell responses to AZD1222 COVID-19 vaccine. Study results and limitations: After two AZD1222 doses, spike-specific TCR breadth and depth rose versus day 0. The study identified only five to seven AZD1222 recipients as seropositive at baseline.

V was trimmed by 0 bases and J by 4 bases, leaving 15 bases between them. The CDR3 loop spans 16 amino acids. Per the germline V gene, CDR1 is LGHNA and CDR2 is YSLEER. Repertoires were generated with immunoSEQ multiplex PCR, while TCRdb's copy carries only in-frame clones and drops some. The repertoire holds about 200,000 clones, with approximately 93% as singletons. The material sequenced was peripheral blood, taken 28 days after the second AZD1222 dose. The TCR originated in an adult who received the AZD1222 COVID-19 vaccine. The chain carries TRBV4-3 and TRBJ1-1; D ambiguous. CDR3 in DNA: TGCGCCAGCAGCCAAGATCATGAGGGATACGGCACTGAAGCTTTCTTT. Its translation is CASSQDHEGYGTEAFF.